This TCR beta chain was identified during a study of blood T cells in healthy people across ages. With respect to this clonotype: Its antigen is not identified.

This CDR3 contains 12 residues. V dropped 7 bases and J dropped 10; count of bases not matched to a gene: 7. General study findings and limits: Any changes in expanded clonotypes were possibly confounded, as donor CMV status remained unknown. Age brought a roughly linear fall in TCR beta diversity measured per million T cells.

A second PCR, run for about 7 to 11 cycles, used a sample-barcoded 5' primer plus a J-beta primer mix. A single record per CDR3 protein comes from TCRdb applying MiXCR to the 5' RACE reads. The table lists hundreds of thousands of distinct CDR3 sequences, around 21% of them singletons. The origin of this receptor is a man in his 70s in good health. Sequenced: blood. The chain links TRBV12-3 or TRBV12-4 to TRBJ2-1; TRBD1 matches at 7 bases. The CDR3 coding sequence is TGTGCCAGCATAAGACAGGGCAAAGAGCAGTTCTTC. It specifies CASIRQGKEQFF.